The 10 T cell receptor beta chains below all came from one sample that was sequenced in a study of cytomegalovirus exposure and HLA in healthy donors. Libraries were prepared by immunoSEQ multiplex PCR; TCRdb keeps only in-frame clonotypes and omits some of them. This table holds more than 45,000 clones, roughly 90% found once. The sequencing sample was made of PBMCs. The origin of the receptors is a woman aged 25-40 years in good health and CMV-seronegative.

This chain uses TRBV6-5 with TRBJ2-1, with TRBD1 as a possible D gene (5 bases). Germline CDR1 MNHEY, CDR2 SVGAGI. The CDR3 loop spans 14 amino acids. V lost 0 bases and J 8 bases, leaving 11 bases between the germline ends. The CDR3 nucleotides are TGTGCCAGCAGTTACTCTTGGGGCGGCGATGAGCAGTTCTTC. Protein: CASSYSWGGDEQFF.

The chain combines TRBV28 with TRBJ2-2; 12 bases are a match to TRBD2. V lost 5 bases to trimming and J lost 5 bases; unmatched junction nucleotides: 15. This CDR3 has 19 amino acids. Germline CDR1 is MDHEN and CDR2 is SYDVKM. The CDR3 nucleotides read TGTGCCAGCAGTCCCCTCTATCAACCTAGCGGGAGGGGTACCGGGGAGCTGTTTTTT. The encoded protein is CASSPLYQPSGRGTGELFF.

Notes on this clone: One end of the junction fails to match germline, which may point to a read error. The chain combines TRBV7-7 with TRBJ2-1; perhaps TRBD2 as D (5 bases). CDR3 size: 16 residues. Germline V gene data show CDR1 as SSHAT and CDR2 as FNYEAQ (reference sequence). DNA for the CDR3: TGTGCTAGCAGCTTAGAAGTGCCTAGCAGCTACAATGAGCAGTTCTTC. Translating it yields CASSLEVPSSYNEQFF.

The rearrangement links TRBV30 to TRBJ2-3; D not resolved. Germline CDR1 is GTSNPN and CDR2 is SVGIG (reference sequence). V lost 4 bases, J lost 1 base, and 6 bases lay in between. This CDR3 region has 12 residues. The CDR3 DNA reads as TGTGCCTGGACCCCAGGCACAGATACGCAGTATTTT. Translating it yields CAWTPGTDTQYF.

The rearrangement joins TRBV7-9 to TRBJ2-7; D is uncertain. CDR1 and CDR2 (germline): SEHNR, FQNEAQ (reference sequence). V shed 2 bases and J shed 3 bases, with 5 bases lying between them. The CDR3 is made up of 12 amino acids. CDR3 residues: CASSLQVYEQYF. Written as DNA, the CDR3 is TGTGCCAGCAGCTTACAGGTCTACGAGCAGTACTTC.

The chain employs TRBV2 and TRBJ2-5; 11 bases line up with TRBD2. This CDR3 has 15 residues. CDR1 is SNHLY, CDR2 FYNNEI, per germline. V was pared by 2 bases and J by 5 bases, with 4 bases of the junction left unmatched. The CDR3 sequence is CASSENSGRGETQYF. CDR3 bases: TGTGCCAGCAGTGAAAATAGCGGGAGGGGCGAGACCCAGTACTTC.

This sequence joins TRBV6-4 and TRBJ1-2; 7 positions agree with TRBD1. The CDR3 is 14 residues long. V gave up 4 bases and J gave up 0 bases; unmatched junction bases: 2. The V gene's germline CDR1 is MRHNA and CDR2 SNTAGT. CDR3 amino acids: CASSAGTANYGYTF. The CDR3, as DNA: TGTGCCAGCAGTGCGGGGACAGCTAACTATGGCTACACCTTC.

The chain recombines TRBV29-1 with TRBJ1-1; no definite D call. Trimming removed 6 bases at V and 7 bases at J, with 15 bases between. CDR1 and CDR2 from the germline V gene are SQVTM and ANQGSEA. There are 12 residues in the CDR3. The DNA of the CDR3 is TGCAGCGTGAACACCGCCCGGAGTGAAGCTTTCTTT. This gives the protein CSVNTARSEAFF.

The chain joins TRBV9 to TRBJ1-1; the match to TRBD1 covers 7 bases. Trimming removed 4 bases from V and 6 bases from J; junction bases left unmatched: 9. The CDR3 length is 14 residues. Germline V CDR1 and CDR2: SGDLS, YYNGEE. In DNA, the CDR3 is TGTGCCAGCAGCTCAAGACAGGGTATCTCTGAAGCTTTCTTT. This encodes CASSSRQGISEAFF.

The chain carries TRBV5-1 and TRBJ2-6; tentative D call: TRBD1 (6 bases). V shed 0 bases and J shed 0 bases, with 13 bases lying between them. Germline V CDR1 and CDR2: SGHRS, YFSETQ. There are 18 residues in the CDR3. The CDR3 region has the DNA TGCGCCAGCAGCTTGGTACCAGGGGCTGGCTCTGGGGCCAACGTCCTGACTTTC. The encoded protein is CASSLVPGAGSGANVLTF.